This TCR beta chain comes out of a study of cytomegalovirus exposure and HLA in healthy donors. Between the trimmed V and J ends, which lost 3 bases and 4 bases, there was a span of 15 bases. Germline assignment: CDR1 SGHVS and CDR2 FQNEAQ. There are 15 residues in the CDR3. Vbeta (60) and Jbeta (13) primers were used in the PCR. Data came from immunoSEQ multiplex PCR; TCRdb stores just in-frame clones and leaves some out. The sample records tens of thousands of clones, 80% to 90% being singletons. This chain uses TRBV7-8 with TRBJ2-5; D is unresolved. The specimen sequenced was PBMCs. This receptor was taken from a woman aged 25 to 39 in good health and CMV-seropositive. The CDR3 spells CASSFSGAQRETQYF. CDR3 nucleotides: TGTGCCAGCAGCTTCTCCGGAGCGCAGAGAGAGACCCAGTACTTC.